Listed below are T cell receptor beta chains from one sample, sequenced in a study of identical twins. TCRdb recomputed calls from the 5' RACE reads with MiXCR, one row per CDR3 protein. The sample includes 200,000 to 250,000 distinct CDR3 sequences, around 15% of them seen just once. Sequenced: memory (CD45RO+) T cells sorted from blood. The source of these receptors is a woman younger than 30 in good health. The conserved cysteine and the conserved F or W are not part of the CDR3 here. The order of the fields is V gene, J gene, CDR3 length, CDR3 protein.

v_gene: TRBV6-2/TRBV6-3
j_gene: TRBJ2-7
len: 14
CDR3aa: ASSDLAGDRRGEQY

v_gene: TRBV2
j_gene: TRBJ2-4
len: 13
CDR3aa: ASSWDRDLWNIQY

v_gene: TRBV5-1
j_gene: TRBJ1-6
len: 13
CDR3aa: ASSLEQSSRSPLH

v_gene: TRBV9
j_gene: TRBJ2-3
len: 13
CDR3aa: ASSDSGRYTDTQY

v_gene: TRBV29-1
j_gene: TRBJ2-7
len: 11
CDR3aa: SVAPDQLYEQY

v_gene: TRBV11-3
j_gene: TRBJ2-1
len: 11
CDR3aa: ASTSGGTGEQF

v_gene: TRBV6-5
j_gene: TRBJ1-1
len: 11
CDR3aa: ASSYGGGTEAF

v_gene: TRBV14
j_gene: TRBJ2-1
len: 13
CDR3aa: ASSQGTGDNNEQF

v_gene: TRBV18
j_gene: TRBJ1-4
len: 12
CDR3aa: ASSPPGDAEKLF

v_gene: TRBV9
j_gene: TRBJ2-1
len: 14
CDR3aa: ASSVALRGRAREQF